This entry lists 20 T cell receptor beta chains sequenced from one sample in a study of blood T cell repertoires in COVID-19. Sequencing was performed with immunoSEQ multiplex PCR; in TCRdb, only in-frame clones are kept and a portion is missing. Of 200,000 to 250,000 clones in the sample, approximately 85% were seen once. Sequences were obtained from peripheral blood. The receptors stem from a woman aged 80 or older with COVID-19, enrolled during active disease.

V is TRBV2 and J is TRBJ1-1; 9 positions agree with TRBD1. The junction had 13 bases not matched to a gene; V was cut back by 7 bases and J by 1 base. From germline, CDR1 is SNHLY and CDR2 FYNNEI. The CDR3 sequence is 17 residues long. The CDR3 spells CASNLKGQGGWNTEAFF. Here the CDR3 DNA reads TGTGCCAGCAACCTGAAGGGACAGGGAGGATGGAACACTGAAGCTTTCTTT. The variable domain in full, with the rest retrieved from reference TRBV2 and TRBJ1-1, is EPEVTQTPSHQVTQMGQEVILRCVPISNHLYFYWYRQILGQKVEFLVSFYNNEISEKSEIFDDQFSVERPDGSNFTLKIRSTKLEDSAMYFCASNLKGQGGWNTEAFFGQGTRLTVV.

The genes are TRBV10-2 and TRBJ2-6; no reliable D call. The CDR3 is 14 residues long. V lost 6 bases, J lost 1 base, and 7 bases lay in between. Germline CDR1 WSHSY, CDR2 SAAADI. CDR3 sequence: CASRPASGANVLTF. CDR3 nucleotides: TGCGCCAGCAGGCCTGCGTCTGGGGCCAACGTCCTGACTTTC.

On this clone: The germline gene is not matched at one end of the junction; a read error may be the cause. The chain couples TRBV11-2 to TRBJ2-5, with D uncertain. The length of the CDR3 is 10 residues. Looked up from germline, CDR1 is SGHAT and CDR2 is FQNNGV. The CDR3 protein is CASSLIDSHF. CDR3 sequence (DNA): TGTGCCAGCAGCTTAATCGACTCCCACTTC.

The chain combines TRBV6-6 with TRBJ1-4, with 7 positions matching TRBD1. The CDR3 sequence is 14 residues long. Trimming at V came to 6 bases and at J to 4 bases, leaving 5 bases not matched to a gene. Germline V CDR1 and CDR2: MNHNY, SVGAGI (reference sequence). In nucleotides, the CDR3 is TGTGCCAGCAGGACAGGGAGCCTTAATGAAAAACTGTTTTTT. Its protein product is CASRTGSLNEKLFF.

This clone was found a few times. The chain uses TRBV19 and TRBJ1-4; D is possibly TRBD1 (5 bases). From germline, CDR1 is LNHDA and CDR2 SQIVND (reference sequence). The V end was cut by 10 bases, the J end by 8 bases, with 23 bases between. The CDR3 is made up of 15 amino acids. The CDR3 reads CATKLPGLGGEKLFF. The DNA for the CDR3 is TGTGCCACGAAACTTCCGGGACTGGGAGGAGAAAAACTGTTTTTT. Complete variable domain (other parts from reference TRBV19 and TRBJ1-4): DGGITQSPKYLFRKEGQNVTLSCEQNLNHDAMYWYRQDPGQGLRLIYYSQIVNDFQKGDIAEGYSVSREKKESFPLTVTSAQKNPTAFYLCATKLPGLGGEKLFFGSGTQLSVL.

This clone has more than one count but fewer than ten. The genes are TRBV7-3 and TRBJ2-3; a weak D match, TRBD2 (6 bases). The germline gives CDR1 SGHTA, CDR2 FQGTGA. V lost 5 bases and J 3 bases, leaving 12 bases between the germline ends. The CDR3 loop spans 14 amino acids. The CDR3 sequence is CASSLEGVTDTQYF. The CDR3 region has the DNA TGTGCCAGCAGCCTGGAGGGCGTTACAGATACGCAGTATTTT.

CDR3 bases: TGTGCCAGCAGTCGTGGGATGACAGGGGGCAAGGGCACTGAAGCTTTCTTT. It is translated as CASSRGMTGGKGTEAFF. The gene calls are TRBV6-6 and TRBJ1-1, with 10 positions matching TRBD1. Germline CDR1 is MNHNY and CDR2 is SVGAGI (reference sequence). This CDR3 region has 17 residues. Trimming removed 5 bases from V and 4 bases from J; junction bases left unmatched: 13.

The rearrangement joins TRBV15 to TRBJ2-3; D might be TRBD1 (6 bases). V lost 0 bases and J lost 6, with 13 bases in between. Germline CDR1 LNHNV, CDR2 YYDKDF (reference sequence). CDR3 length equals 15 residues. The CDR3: CATSRDLPGADTQYF. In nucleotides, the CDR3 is TGTGCCACCAGCAGAGATCTCCCAGGGGCCGATACGCAGTATTTT.

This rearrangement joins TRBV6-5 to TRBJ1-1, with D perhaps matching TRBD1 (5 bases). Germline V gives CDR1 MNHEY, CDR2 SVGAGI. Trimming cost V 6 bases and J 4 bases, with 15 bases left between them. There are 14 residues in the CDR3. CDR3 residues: CASRQGRGGTEAFF. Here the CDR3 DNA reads TGTGCCAGCAGGCAGGGTCGGGGAGGCACTGAAGCTTTCTTT.

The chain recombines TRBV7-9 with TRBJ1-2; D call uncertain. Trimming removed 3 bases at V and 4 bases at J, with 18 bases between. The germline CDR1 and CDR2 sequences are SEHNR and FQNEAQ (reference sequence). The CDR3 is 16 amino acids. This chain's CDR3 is CASSLAVEAVSYGYTF. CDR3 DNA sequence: TGTGCCAGCAGCTTGGCCGTGGAGGCCGTCTCCTATGGCTACACCTTC.

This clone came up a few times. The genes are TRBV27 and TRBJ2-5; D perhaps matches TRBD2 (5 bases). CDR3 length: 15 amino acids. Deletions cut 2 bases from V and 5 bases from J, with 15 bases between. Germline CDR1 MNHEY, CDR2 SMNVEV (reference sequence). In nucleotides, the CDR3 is TGTGCCAGCAGTTTACTCCGGGGTCGACGGGAGACCCAGTACTTC. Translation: CASSLLRGRRETQYF.

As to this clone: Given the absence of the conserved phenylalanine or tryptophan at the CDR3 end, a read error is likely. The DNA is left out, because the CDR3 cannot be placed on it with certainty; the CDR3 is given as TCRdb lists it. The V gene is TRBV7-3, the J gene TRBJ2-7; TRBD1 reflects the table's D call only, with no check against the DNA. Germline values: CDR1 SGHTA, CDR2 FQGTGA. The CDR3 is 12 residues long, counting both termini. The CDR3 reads CASSFPLQSTGM.

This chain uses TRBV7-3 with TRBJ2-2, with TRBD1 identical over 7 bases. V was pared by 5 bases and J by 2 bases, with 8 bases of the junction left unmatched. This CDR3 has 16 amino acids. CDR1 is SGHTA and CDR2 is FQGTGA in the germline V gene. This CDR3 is CASSKNDRVNTGELFF. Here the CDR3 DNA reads TGTGCCAGCAGCAAAAATGACAGGGTTAACACCGGGGAGCTGTTTTTT.

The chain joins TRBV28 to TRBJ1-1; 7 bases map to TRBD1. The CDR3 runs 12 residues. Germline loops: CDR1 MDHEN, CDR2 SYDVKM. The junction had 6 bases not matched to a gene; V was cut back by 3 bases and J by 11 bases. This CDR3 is CASSLRQGMAFF. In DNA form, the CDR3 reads TGTGCCAGCAGTTTGAGACAGGGTATGGCTTTCTTT.

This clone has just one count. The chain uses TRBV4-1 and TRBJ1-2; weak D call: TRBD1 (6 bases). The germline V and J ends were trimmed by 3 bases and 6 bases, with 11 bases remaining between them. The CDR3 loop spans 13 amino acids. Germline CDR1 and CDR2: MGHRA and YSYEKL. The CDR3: CASSHTGSDGYTF. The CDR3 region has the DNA TGCGCCAGCAGCCACACAGGGAGCGATGGCTACACCTTC.

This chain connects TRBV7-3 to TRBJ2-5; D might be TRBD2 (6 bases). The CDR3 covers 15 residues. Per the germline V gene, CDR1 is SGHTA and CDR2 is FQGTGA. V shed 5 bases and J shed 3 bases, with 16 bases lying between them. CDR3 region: CASSKTGTLKETQYF. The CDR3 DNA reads TGTGCCAGCAGCAAAACCGGGACTCTTAAAGAGACCCAGTACTTC.

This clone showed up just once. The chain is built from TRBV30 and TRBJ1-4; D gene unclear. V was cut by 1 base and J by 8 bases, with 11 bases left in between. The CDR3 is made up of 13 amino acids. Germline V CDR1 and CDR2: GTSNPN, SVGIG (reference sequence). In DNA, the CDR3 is TGTGCCTGGAGTGCTGCATATGCGGAAAAACTGTTTTTT. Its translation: CAWSAAYAEKLFF. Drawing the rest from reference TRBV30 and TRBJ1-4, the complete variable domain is SQTIHQWPATLVQPVGSPLSLECTVEGTSNPNLYWYRQAAGRGLQLLFYSVGIGQISSEVPQNLSASRPQDRQFILSSKKLLLSDSGFYLCAWSAAYAEKLFFGSGTQLSVL.

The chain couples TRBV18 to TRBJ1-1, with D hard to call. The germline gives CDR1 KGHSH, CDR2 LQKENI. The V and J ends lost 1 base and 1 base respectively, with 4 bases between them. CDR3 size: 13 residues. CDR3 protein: CASSPQANTEAFF. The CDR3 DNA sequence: TGTGCCAGCTCACCACAAGCGAACACTGAAGCTTTCTTT. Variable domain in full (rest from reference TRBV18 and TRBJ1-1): NAGVMQNPRHLVRRRGQEARLRCSPMKGHSHVYWYRQLPEEGLKFMVYLQKENIIDESGMPKERFSAEFPKEGPSILRIQQVVRGDSAAYFCASSPQANTEAFFGQGTRLTVV.

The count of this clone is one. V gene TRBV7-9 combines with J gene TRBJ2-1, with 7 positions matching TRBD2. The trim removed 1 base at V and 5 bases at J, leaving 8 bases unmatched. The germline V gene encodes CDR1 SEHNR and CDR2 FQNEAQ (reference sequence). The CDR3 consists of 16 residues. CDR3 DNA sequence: TGTGCCAGCAGCTTAGGTGGGACTACCCTTAACAATGAGCAGTTCTTC. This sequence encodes CASSLGGTTLNNEQFF.

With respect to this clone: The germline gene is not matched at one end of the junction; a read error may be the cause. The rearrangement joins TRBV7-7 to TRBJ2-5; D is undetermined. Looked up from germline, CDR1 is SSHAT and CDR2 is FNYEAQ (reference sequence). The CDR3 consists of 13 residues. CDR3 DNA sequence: TGTGCTAGCAGTCTTGGCCCTGAAGAGACCCAGTACTTC. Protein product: CASSLGPEETQYF.